This is a list of T cell receptor beta chains from one sample in a study of neurological immune-mediated disorders. Using its own MiXCR run on the 5' RACE reads, TCRdb lists one record per CDR3 protein. This table holds 60,000 to 90,000 distinct CDR3 sequences, 9.5% to 13% found once. Sequenced sample: PBMCs. All receptors come from a young man in good health. The CDR3 runs from the conserved cysteine through the conserved F or W. The D gene is left open where the match is weak. The size field is filled for only some rows; it gives once, few, many or a size class.

TRBJ2-7 | many | TRBV12-3/TRBV12-4 | 15 | NA | CASTTSFSGSYEQYF | TGTGCCAGCACCACTTCCTTTAGCGGAAGCTACGAGCAGTACTTC
TRBJ2-7 | many | TRBV27 | 15 | TRBD1 | CASSLRGQGMYEQYF | TGTGCCAGCAGTTTACGGGGACAGGGAATGTACGAGCAGTACTTC
TRBJ2-1 | many | TRBV29-1 | 16 | NA | CSVEEELQGLYNEQFF | TGCAGCGTTGAAGAGGAACTACAGGGCCTCTACAATGAGCAGTTCTTC
TRBJ2-7 | NA | TRBV5-1 | 12 | NA | CVSSLGYYEQYF | TGCGTCAGCAGCTTGGGCTACTACGAGCAGTACTTC
TRBJ1-4 | many | TRBV2 | 16 | TRBD1 | CASSDLQGAYIEKLFF | TGTGCCAGCAGTGACCTTCAGGGGGCTTATATTGAAAAACTGTTTTTT
TRBJ2-5 | many | TRBV28 | 13 | TRBD1 | CASSYRGAETQYF | TGTGCCAGCAGTTACAGGGGCGCGGAGACCCAGTACTTC
TRBJ2-2 | many | TRBV5-1 | 18 | NA | CASSLASGLGPGTGELFF | TGCGCCAGCAGCTTGGCCTCGGGGCTCGGTCCGGGGACCGGGGAGCTGTTTTTT
TRBJ1-1 | many | TRBV5-1 | 16 | TRBD1 | CASSLEWGQGNTEAFF | TGCGCCAGCAGCTTGGAATGGGGACAGGGGAACACTGAAGCTTTCTTT
TRBJ2-7 | few | TRBV18 | 17 | TRBD2 | CASSQRTSGRDHYEQYF | TGTGCCAGCTCACAACGGACTAGCGGGCGAGACCACTACGAGCAGTACTTC
TRBJ2-1 | many | TRBV15 | 22 | TRBD2 | CATASVGARAGLAGGSYNEQFF | TGTGCCACCGCATCTGTGGGGGCTAGGGCGGGACTAGCGGGAGGCTCCTACAATGAGCAGTTCTTC
TRBJ1-5 | many | TRBV12-3/TRBV12-4 | 18 | NA | CASSPTSSPGISNQPQHF | TGTGCCAGCAGTCCAACCTCCTCGCCGGGCATAAGCAATCAGCCCCAGCATTTT
TRBJ2-3 | few | TRBV29-1 | 11 | NA | CSVENPSTQYF | TGCAGCGTTGAGAATCCCTCCACGCAGTATTTT
TRBJ1-1 | many | TRBV7-2 | 13 | NA | CASSFAEWGESFF | TGTGCCAGCAGCTTCGCAGAATGGGGCGAGTCCTTCTTT
TRBJ2-2 | many | TRBV20-1 | 16 | TRBD2 | CSARGTSGRNTGELFF | TGCAGTGCTCGAGGGACTAGCGGGAGAAATACCGGGGAGCTGTTTTTT
TRBJ2-3 | many | TRBV10-2 | 14 | NA | CASSDSGNTDTQYF | TGCGCCAGCAGTGACTCGGGGAATACAGATACGCAGTATTTT